Detailed here is one TCR beta chain. What it binds is not known. MiXCR was run by TCRdb on the RT-PCR reads, yielding one entry per CDR3 protein. This repertoire shows 450,000 to 550,000 distinct CDR3 sequences, roughly 23% found once; its top ten account for around 1.8%. This entry is derived from a study of response to subunit inactivated influenza vaccine. Study conclusions and caveats: There was a suggestion from the authors that each seasonal influenza vaccination recruits few new T cells.

The receptor was isolated from a man aged 50-60 years who received an inactivated influenza vaccine. Sequenced material: CD4+ T cells sorted from PBMCs, taken roughly 5 days after vaccination.

The CDR3 DNA is TGTGCCAGTAGTAGCATCGGACAGGTGAACACTGAAGCTTTCTTT. Translating gives CASSSIGQVNTEAFF. This chain joins TRBV19 and TRBJ1-1, with 7 bases that match TRBD1. Germline trimming cut 4 bases from V and 0 bases from J; bases unmatched to any gene: 5. Germline CDR1 and CDR2: LNHDA and SQIVND (reference sequence). The CDR3 covers 15 residues.